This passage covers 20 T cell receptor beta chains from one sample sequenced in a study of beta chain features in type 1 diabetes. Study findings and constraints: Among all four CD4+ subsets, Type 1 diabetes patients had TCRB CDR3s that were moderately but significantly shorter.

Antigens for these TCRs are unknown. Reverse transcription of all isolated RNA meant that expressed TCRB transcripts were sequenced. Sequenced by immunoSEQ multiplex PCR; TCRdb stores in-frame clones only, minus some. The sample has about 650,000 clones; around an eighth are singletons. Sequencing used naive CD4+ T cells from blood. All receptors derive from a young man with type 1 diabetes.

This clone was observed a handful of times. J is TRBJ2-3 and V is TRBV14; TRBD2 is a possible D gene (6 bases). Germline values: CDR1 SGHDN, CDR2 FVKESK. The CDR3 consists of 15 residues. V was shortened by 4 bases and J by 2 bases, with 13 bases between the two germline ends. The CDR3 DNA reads TGTGCCAGCAGCCGCGGACTAATGGACACAGATACGCAGTATTTT. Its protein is CASSRGLMDTDTQYF.

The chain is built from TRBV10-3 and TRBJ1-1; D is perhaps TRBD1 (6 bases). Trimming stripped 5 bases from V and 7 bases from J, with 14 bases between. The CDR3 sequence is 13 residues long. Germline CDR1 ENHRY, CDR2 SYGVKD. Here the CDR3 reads CAISQGIWFEAFF. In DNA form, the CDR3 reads TGTGCCATCAGTCAGGGGATCTGGTTTGAAGCTTTCTTT.

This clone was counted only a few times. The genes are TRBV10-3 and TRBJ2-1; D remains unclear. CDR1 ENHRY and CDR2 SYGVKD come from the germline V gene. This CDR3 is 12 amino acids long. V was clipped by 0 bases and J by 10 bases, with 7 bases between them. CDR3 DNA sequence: TGTGCCATCAGTGAGTCGCAAGGGGAGCAGTTCTTC. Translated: CAISESQGEQFF.

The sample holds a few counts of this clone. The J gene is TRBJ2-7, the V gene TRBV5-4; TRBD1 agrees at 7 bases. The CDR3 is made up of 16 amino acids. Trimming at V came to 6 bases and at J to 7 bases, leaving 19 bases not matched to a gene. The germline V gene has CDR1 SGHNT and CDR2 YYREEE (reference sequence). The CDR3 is CASNLGQPDRLGEQYF. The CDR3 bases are TGTGCCAGCAACCTGGGACAGCCAGACCGGCTGGGGGAGCAGTACTTC.

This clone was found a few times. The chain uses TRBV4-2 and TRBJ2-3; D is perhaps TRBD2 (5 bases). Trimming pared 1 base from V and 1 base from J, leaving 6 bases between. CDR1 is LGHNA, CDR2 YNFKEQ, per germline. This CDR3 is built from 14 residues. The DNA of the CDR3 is TGTGCCAGCAGCCAAGGTAGCGGCACAGATACGCAGTATTTT. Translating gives CASSQGSGTDTQYF.

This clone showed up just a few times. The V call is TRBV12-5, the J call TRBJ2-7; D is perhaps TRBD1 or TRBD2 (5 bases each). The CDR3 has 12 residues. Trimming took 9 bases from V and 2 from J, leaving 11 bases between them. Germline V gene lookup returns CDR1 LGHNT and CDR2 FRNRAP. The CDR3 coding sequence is TGTGCTAGCGGGACCGACACCTACGAGCAGTACTTC. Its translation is CASGTDTYEQYF.

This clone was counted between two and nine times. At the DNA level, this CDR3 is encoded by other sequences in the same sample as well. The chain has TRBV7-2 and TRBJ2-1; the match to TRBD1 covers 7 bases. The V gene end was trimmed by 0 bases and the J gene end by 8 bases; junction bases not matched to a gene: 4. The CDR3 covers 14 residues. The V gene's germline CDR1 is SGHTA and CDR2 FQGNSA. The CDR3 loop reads CASSLATGRDEQFF. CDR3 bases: TGTGCCAGCAGCTTAGCGACAGGGCGGGATGAGCAGTTCTTC.

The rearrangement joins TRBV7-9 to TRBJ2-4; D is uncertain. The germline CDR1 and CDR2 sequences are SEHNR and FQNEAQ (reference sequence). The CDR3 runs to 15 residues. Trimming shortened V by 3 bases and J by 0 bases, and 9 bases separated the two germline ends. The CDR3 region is CASSFPTLAKNIQYF. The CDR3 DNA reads TGTGCCAGCAGCTTTCCTACCCTAGCCAAAAACATTCAGTACTTC.

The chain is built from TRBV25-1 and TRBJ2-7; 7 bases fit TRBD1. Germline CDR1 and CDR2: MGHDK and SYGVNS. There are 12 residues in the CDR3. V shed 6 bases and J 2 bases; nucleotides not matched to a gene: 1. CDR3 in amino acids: CASRGTAYEQYF. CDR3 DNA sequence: TGTGCCAGCAGGGGGACAGCCTACGAGCAGTACTTC.

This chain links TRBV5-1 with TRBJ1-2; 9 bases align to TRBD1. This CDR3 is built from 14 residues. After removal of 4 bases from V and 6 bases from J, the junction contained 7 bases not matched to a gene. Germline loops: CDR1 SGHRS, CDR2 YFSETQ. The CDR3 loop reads CASSPTGTGNGYTF. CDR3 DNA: TGCGCCAGCAGCCCGACCGGGACAGGGAATGGCTACACCTTC.

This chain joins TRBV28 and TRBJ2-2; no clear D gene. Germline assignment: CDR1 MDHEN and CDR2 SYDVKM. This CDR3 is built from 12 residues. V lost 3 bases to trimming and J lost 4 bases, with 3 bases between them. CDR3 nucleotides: TGTGCCAGCAGTTTTTTCACCGGGGAGCTGTTTTTT. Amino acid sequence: CASSFFTGELFF.

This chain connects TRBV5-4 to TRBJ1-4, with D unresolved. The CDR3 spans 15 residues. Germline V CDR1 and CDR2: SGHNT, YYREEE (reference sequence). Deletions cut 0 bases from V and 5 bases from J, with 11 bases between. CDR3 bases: TGTGCCAGCAGCTTGGCGAGGTCAGAGAATGAAAAACTGTTTTTT. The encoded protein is CASSLARSENEKLFF. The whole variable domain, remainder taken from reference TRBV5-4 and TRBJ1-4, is ETGVTQSPTHLIKTRGQQVTLRCSSQSGHNTVSWYQQALGQGPQFIFQYYREEENGRGNFPPRFSGLQFPNYSSELNVNALELDDSALYLCASSLARSENEKLFFGSGTQLSVL.

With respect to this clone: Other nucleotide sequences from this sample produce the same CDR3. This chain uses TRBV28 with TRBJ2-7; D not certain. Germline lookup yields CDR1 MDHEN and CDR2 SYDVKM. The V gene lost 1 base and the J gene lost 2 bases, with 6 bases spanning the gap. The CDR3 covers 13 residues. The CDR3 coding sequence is TGTGCCAGCAGTTTATCTTCGGCCTACGAGCAGTACTTC. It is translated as CASSLSSAYEQYF.

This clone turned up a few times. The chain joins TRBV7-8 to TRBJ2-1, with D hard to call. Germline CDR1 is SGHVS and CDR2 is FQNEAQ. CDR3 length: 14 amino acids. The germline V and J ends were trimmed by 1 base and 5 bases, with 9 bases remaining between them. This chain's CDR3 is CASSLESRNNEQFF. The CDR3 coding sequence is TGTGCCAGCAGCTTAGAAAGTCGAAACAATGAGCAGTTCTTC.

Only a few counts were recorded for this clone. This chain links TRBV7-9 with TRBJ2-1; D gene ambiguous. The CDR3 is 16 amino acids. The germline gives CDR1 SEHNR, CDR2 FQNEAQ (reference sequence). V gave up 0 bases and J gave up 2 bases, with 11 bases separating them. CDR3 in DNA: TGTGCCAGCAGCTTAGCGGCCCGAATCCCCTACAATGAGCAGTTCTTC. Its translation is CASSLAARIPYNEQFF.

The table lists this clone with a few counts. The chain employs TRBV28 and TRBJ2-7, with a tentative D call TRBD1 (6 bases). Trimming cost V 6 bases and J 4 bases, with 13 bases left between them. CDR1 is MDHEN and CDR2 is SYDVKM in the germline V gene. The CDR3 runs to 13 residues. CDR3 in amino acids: CASSSGQWYEQYF. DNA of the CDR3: TGTGCCAGCAGCTCCGGACAGTGGTACGAGCAGTACTTC.

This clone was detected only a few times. CDR3 amino acids: CASSRVDGAYEQFF. As DNA, the CDR3 is TGTGCCAGCAGCAGGGTCGATGGGGCATATGAGCAGTTCTTC. V is TRBV27 and J is TRBJ2-1; the D gene is possibly TRBD1 (5 bases). Trimming shortened V by 6 bases and J by 8 bases, and 17 bases separated the two germline ends. The CDR3 spans 14 residues. The germline V gene encodes CDR1 MNHEY and CDR2 SMNVEV (reference sequence).

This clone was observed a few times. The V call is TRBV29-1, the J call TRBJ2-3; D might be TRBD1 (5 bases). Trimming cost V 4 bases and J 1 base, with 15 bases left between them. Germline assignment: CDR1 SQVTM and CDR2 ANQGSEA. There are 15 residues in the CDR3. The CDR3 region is CSVATGQSGTDTQYF. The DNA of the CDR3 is TGCAGCGTTGCCACAGGACAATCGGGCACAGATACGCAGTATTTT.

The CDR3 DNA sequence: TGTGCCAGCAGCCCCGGGGGGTCACCGGGTCATGAGCAGTTCTTC. This gives the protein CASSPGGSPGHEQFF. This rearrangement joins TRBV9 to TRBJ2-1; 7 bases match TRBD2. CDR1 is SGDLS, CDR2 YYNGEE, per germline. The CDR3 is made up of 15 amino acids. The J segment lost 8 bases and the V segment lost 4 bases, leaving 12 bases of the junction unmatched.

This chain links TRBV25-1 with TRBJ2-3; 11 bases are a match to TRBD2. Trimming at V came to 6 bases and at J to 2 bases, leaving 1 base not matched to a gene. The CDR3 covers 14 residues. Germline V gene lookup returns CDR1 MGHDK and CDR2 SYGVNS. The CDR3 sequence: CASRGLAVTDTQYF. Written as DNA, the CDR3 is TGTGCCAGCAGGGGACTAGCGGTCACAGATACGCAGTATTTT.